Included here is one T cell receptor beta chain sequence, with context. Under the authors' procedure: Estimated nucleated cell counts came from reference gene primer amplification. Repertoires were generated with immunoSEQ multiplex PCR, while TCRdb's copy carries only in-frame clones and drops some. V and J calls and clone size come straight from that table; D and trimming were deduced from the DNA. The data contain around 92,000 clones, about 86% of them seen just once; the ten biggest clones take up 13%. The data derive from a study of blood T cell repertoires in COVID-19. Study summary: COVID-19 samples from acute and convalescent phases originated in the United States, Italy and Spain. T cells, B-cell-depleted T cells, or PBMCs supplied cDNA or gDNA.

Germline CDR1 is SGHVS and CDR2 is FQNEAQ. Trimming removed 5 bases from V and 1 base from J, with 8 bases in between. The CDR3 is 13 residues long. Specimen: peripheral blood. This TCR was sampled from a woman aged 60-70 years in a cohort sampled during active or convalescent COVID-19. The rearrangement joins TRBV7-8 to TRBJ1-1; weak D call: TRBD1 (5 bases). CDR3 protein: CASSLQANTEAFF. DNA for the CDR3: TGTGCCAGCAGCCTACAGGCGAACACTGAAGCTTTCTTT.